This TCR beta chain originates from a study of shared clonotypes between healthy human individuals. Donors included only healthy HIV-negative adults lacking recent acute infections or vaccinations. This CDR3 spans 15 amino acids. Germline values: CDR1 MDHEN, CDR2 SYDVKM. The V and J ends lost 4 bases and 0 bases respectively, with 10 bases between them. Method: immunoSEQ multiplex PCR; TCRdb's copy keeps in-frame clones and lacks some. Counted here are fewer than 600,000 clones, approximately 80% occurring once; the ten biggest clones make up 12%. The TCR sequence derives from a middle-aged woman in good health. Some clones in this sample may be carry-over from other donors' samples. What was sequenced was PBMCs. This rearrangement joins TRBV28 to TRBJ1-5; possible D gene TRBD1, 5 bases. CDR3 amino acids: CASSSGGGSNQPQHF. The CDR3, as DNA: TGTGCCAGCAGTTCGGGGGGTGGTAGCAATCAGCCCCAGCATTTT.